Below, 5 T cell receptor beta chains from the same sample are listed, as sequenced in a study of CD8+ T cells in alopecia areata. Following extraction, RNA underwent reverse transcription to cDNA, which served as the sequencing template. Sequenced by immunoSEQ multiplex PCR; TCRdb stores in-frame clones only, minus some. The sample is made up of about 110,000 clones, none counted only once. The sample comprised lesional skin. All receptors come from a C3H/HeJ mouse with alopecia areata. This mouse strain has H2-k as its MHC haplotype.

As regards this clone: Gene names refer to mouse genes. The CDR3 reads CASSDGGQETGQLYF. CDR3 DNA, as far as it was read: TGTGCCAGCAGTGATGGGGGACAGGAGACCGGG. The V call is TRBV13-3, the J call TRBJ2-2; 8 bases are shared with TRBD1. The sequence runs out 4 residues before the end of the CDR3; the remainder is reconstructed from the germline J gene. Germline trimming cut 0 bases from V and 5 bases from J; bases unmatched to any gene: 3. Germline V lookup: CDR1 NNHDY, CDR2 SYVADS. The CDR3 is 15 residues long.

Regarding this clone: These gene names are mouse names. Incomplete CDR3 DNA: TGTGCCAGCGGTGATGACATTGGGACAGCAAACTCC. This codes for CASGDDIGTANS. The whole CDR3 protein reads CASGDDIGTANSDYTF. The chain combines TRBV13-2 with TRBJ1-2; 7 bases match TRBD1. Read data end 4 residues before the CDR3 end; the end is taken from the germline J gene. The ends lost 0 bases at V and 0 bases at J; junction bases unmatched: 5. The CDR3 contains 16 residues. Per the germline V gene, CDR1 is NNHNN and CDR2 is SYGAGS (reference sequence).

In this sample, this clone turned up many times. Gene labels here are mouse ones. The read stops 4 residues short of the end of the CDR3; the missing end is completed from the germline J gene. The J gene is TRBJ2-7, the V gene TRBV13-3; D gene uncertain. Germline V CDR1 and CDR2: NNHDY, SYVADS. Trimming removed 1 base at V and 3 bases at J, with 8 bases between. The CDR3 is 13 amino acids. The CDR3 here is CASSDPGIYEQYF. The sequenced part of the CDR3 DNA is TGTGCCAGCAGTGATCCAGGAATCTAT.

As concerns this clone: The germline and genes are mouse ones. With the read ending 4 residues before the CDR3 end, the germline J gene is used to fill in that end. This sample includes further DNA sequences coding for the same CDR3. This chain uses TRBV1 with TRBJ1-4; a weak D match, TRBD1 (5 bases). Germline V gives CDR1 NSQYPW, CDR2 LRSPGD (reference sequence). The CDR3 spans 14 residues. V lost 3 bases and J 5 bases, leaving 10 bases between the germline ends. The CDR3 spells CTCSAGGRNERLFF. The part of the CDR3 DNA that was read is TGCACCTGCAGTGCCGGGGGGAGGAACGAA.

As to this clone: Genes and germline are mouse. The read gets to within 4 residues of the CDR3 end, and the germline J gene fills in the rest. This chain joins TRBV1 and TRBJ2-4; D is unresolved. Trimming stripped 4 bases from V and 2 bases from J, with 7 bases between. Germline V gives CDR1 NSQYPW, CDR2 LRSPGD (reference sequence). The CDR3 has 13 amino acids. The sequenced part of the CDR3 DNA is TGCACCTGCAGTGACATGAATCAAAAC. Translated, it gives CTCSDMNQN. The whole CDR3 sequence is CTCSDMNQNTLYF. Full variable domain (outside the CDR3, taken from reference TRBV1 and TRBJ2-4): VTLLEQNPRWRLVPRGQAVNLRCILKNSQYPWMSWYQQDLQKQLQWLFTLRSPGDKEVKSLPGADYLATRVTDTELRLQVANMSQGRTLYCTCSDMNQNTLYFGAGTRLSVL.